This entry features one T cell receptor (beta chain) sequence. Repertoires were generated with immunoSEQ multiplex PCR, while TCRdb's copy carries only in-frame clones and drops some. Altogether 14,000 to 15,000 clones are present, 90% to 95% being singletons, with the ten largest covering around 0.7%. The sample originates from a study of graft-versus-host responses after intestinal transplantation. Study information: All recipients were transplanted with multivisceral, liver-intestinal, or isolated intestinal grafts. All of the recipients had induction that used anti-thymocyte globulin, then tacrolimus and steroids for 2 to 3 years.

The sequencing used PBMCs, collected 9 days after transplant. The clonotype originates from a human patient who received an intestinal transplant, so some T cells may come from the graft donor.

The chain's CDR3 is CASSIGTGGTEAFF. The CDR3, as DNA: TGTGCCAGTAGTATTGGGACAGGGGGCACTGAAGCTTTCTTT. The J gene is TRBJ1-1, the V gene TRBV19, with TRBD1 matching 11 bases. The CDR3 totals 14 residues. Germline loops: CDR1 LNHDA, CDR2 SQIVND (reference sequence). The V and J ends lost 3 bases and 4 bases, in that order; junction bases with no gene match: 1. Using reference TRBV19 and TRBJ1-1 for the parts outside the CDR3, the full variable domain is DGGITQSPKYLFRKEGQNVTLSCEQNLNHDAMYWYRQDPGQGLRLIYYSQIVNDFQKGDIAEGYSVSREKKESFPLTVTSAQKNPTAFYLCASSIGTGGTEAFFGQGTRLTVV.